This section outlines one T cell receptor (beta chain) sequence together with its context. Germline CDR1 is MNHNS and CDR2 is SASEGT. V gave up 2 bases and J gave up 7 bases; unmatched junction bases: 9. The CDR3 runs to 15 residues. This entry belongs to a study of cytomegalovirus exposure and HLA in healthy donors. PCR involved 60 Vbeta and 13 Jbeta primers. Clones were read by immunoSEQ multiplex PCR, and TCRdb kept only the in-frame ones, dropping some. The sample records some 130,000 clones, 78% being singletons. This rearrangement joins TRBV6-1 to TRBJ2-7, with 9 bases aligning to TRBD1. The sequence came from a woman in her 30s in good health and CMV-seropositive. The sequenced sample was PBMCs. The CDR3 region has the DNA TGTGCCAGCAGTGAACCGGGACAGGGCACGAGGGAGCAGTACTTC. It yields the protein CASSEPGQGTREQYF.